This T cell receptor (beta chain) is drawn from a study of T cells in Graves' hyperthyroidism and ophthalmopathy. Turning to the study itself: Peripheral blood sampling occurred at initial diagnosis, before any treatment.

Patients aged 18 to 65 with hyperthyroidism were newly diagnosed, with duration under 2 months. Exclusion followed for patients with uncontrolled infection, other autoimmune disease, pregnancy or lactation. The PBMCs had their origin in more than 9.5 ml of fresh peripheral blood. RNA transcripts yielded amplified TCR beta CDR3 regions. The HTBI primer set drove a first-round RT-PCR of the TCR CDR3. TCRdb redid the calling of the multiplex PCR reads with MiXCR, one entry per CDR3 protein. The table has a few hundred thousand distinct CDR3 sequences, 15% to 18% seen once. This clonotype has ten or more counts. The CDR3 spans 17 residues. Looked up from germline, CDR1 is PRHDT and CDR2 is FYEKMQ (reference sequence). V lost 4 bases, J lost 0 bases, and 16 bases lay in between.

Source material: blood. The V gene is TRBV13, the J gene TRBJ2-4, with a possible D match to TRBD1 (5 bases). This TCR came from a woman between 25 and 40 years old with Graves' hyperthyroidism. The CDR3 reads CASSYDPTGLAKNIQYF. The CDR3 nucleotides read TGTGCCAGCAGCTACGACCCCACAGGCCTAGCCAAAAACATTCAGTACTTC.